This TCR beta chain was retrieved from a study of blood T cell repertoires in COVID-19. Study-wide context: Researchers got acute and convalescent COVID-19 samples from the United States, Italy and Spain. PBMCs, B-cell-depleted T cells, or T cells provided the cDNA or gDNA that made up the material.

A few counts support this clone. Per the study methods: Amplification with reference gene primers provided the estimates of nucleated cell counts. Assay: immunoSEQ multiplex PCR; the TCRdb copy retains only in-frame clones and omits some. Clone size and V and J calls were adopted from that table, with D and trimming inferred from the DNA. Counted here are 50,000 to 80,000 clones, 86% occurring once; the ten biggest clones make up over 6%. V dropped 4 bases and J dropped 8; count of bases not matched to a gene: 5. This CDR3 region has 13 residues. The TCR originated in a man in his forties or fifties with active COVID-19. The specimen sequenced was peripheral blood. The V gene is TRBV12-3 or TRBV12-4, the J gene TRBJ1-3, with 7 bases aligning to TRBD1. The CDR3 bases are TGTGCCAGCAGTTCCCGACAGGGAGACACCATATATTTT. Translating it yields CASSSRQGDTIYF.